This record concerns one T cell receptor beta chain sequence. The data stem from a study of blood T cell repertoires in COVID-19. Study background: Collection of acute and convalescent COVID-19 samples took place in the United States, Italy and Spain. Sample material is recorded as cDNA or gDNA derived from T cells, B-cell-depleted T cells, or PBMCs.

Original methodology: Using reference gene primer amplification, nucleated cell counts were estimated. Assay used: immunoSEQ multiplex PCR; TCRdb lists only in-frame clones, some missing. Clone size and V and J calls were adopted from that table, with D and trimming inferred from the DNA. This sample has approximately 200,000 clones, with 70% to 90% found just once. The TCR comes from a young man with active or convalescent COVID-19. The source material was peripheral blood.

In DNA, the CDR3 is TGTGCCACCCAGGATCCTGGCTACACCTTC. It yields the protein CATQDPGYTF. The chain combines TRBV7-9 with TRBJ1-2; D call uncertain. The germline V gene encodes CDR1 SEHNR and CDR2 FQNEAQ (reference sequence). The V end lost 10 bases, the J end lost 7 bases, and 10 bases lay between the germline ends. The CDR3 is made up of 10 amino acids.